A single sample is the source of the 3 T cell receptor beta chains below, sequenced in a study of cytomegalovirus exposure and HLA in healthy donors. Vbeta (60) and Jbeta (13) primers were used in the PCR. Here immunoSEQ multiplex PCR was the method, and the copy in TCRdb shows in-frame clones only, minus some. The table lists about 160,000 clones, roughly 80% of them singletons. Sequenced sample: PBMCs. The receptors shown here come from a woman aged 25 to 39 in good health and CMV-seronegative.

V and J are TRBV6-5 and TRBJ1-2; 12 nucleotides agree with TRBD1. The trim removed 6 bases at V and 8 bases at J, leaving 7 bases unmatched. Germline V gene data show CDR1 as MNHEY and CDR2 as SVGAGI. CDR3 length equals 14 residues. In DNA form, the CDR3 reads TGTGCCAGCAGCCGGGACAGGGGGCCGGGGGGCTACACCTTC. This translates into CASSRDRGPGGYTF.

The count of this clone is one. A read error may produce the germline difference seen at one junction end. This specimen includes other DNA sequences encoding the same CDR3. V gene TRBV18 combines with J gene TRBJ2-1; 11 bases line up with TRBD2. Germline-derived CDR1 and CDR2 are KGHSH and LQKENI. This CDR3 region has 15 residues. CDR3 loop: CASSPLAGEYNEQFF. In nucleotides, the CDR3 is TGTGCCAGCTCTCCACTAGCGGGGGAGTACAATGAGCAGTTCTTC.

CDR3 amino acids: CASSQEPQRQLGNTIYF. The CDR3 DNA sequence: TGCGCCAGCAGCCAAGAGCCCCAGAGACAGCTTGGAAACACCATATATTTT. This chain joins TRBV4-1 and TRBJ1-3; TRBD1 might be the D (5 bases). Germline V gives CDR1 MGHRA, CDR2 YSYEKL. The V end lost 0 bases, the J end lost 3 bases, and 15 bases lay between the germline ends. The CDR3 loop spans 17 amino acids.